The rows below give T cell receptor beta chains drawn from one sample of a study of blood T cell repertoires in COVID-19. The method was immunoSEQ multiplex PCR; TCRdb's version includes in-frame clones alone and lacks a portion of them. The sample contains about 170,000 clones, roughly 91% of which appear only once. The source material was peripheral blood. Receptors were obtained from a man younger than 30 with COVID-19, enrolled during active disease. Both conserved end residues are part of each CDR3. D genes are given only for firm matches. The size field is filled for only some rows; it gives once, few, many or a size class.

.,TRBJ1-1,.,TRBV7-7,TGTGCTAGCAGCTTAACCGAGGACACTGAAGCTTTCTTT,CASSLTEDTEAFF
.,TRBJ2-7,TRBD2,TRBV28,TGTGCCAGCAGTTTCACAGGACCGGGAGGCTACGAGCAGTACTTC,CASSFTGPGGYEQYF
.,TRBJ1-1,.,TRBV24-1,TGTGCCACCAGTGATCCGGCGGGGACTGAAGCTTTCTTT,CATSDPAGTEAFF
.,TRBJ1-1,TRBD1,TRBV28,TGTGCCAGCAGTTTTTCCCCAACAGGGGACACTGAAGCTTTCTTT,CASSFSPTGDTEAFF
.,TRBJ2-1,.,TRBV7-9,TGTGCCAGCAGCGGTAGCGTGAAGATGCAGTTCTTC,CASSGSVKMQFF
.,TRBJ1-2,.,TRBV15,TGTGCCACCAGCAGAGACAGGGAAATAAGGGACTACACCTTC,CATSRDREIRDYTF
.,TRBJ1-1,.,TRBV7-2,TGTGCCAGCAGCTTAGATAGGGCCAGGGGTGAAGCTTTCTTT,CASSLDRARGEAFF
.,TRBJ2-7,.,TRBV5-1,TGCGCCAGCAGCTTGGCAAGTAGCTCCTACGAGCAGTACTTC,CASSLASSSYEQYF
.,TRBJ2-5,.,TRBV21-1,TGTGCCAGCAGGAAGGGTAGCGGGAGGGCAGAGACCCAGTACTTC,CASRKGSGRAETQYF
.,TRBJ1-1,TRBD1,TRBV6-6,TGTGCCAGCAGTTCCCGGACAGGGCAAATCTTT,CASSSRTGQIF
.,TRBJ1-5,TRBD1,TRBV19,TGTGCCAGTAGTGTTGGACAGGGTTCTCAGCCCCAGCATTTT,CASSVGQGSQPQHF
.,TRBJ2-7,TRBD1,TRBV7-8,TGTGCCAGCAGCTTTGGACAGGGCTGGCCCCAGTACTTC,CASSFGQGWPQYF
.,TRBJ1-1,.,TRBV18,TGTGCCAGCTCACCAAACCGGGGGGAATTGAACACTGAAGCTTTCTTT,CASSPNRGELNTEAFF
few,TRBJ2-1,.,TRBV28,TGTGCCAGCATTGTTAGCGGTGTCCACAATGAGCAGTTCTTC,CASIVSGVHNEQFF
.,TRBJ1-1,TRBD1,TRBV7-8,TGTGCCAGCAGCTTGGGACAGATGAACACTGAAGCTTTCTTT,CASSLGQMNTEAFF
few,TRBJ1-2,.,TRBV7-9,TGTGCCAGCAGCTGGGAGGACTATGGCTACACCTTC,CASSWEDYGYTF
.,TRBJ2-2,.,TRBV7-8,TGTGCCAGCAGCCGGCAGGGGCTCACCGGGGAGCTGTTTTTT,CASSRQGLTGELFF
.,TRBJ1-6,TRBD1,TRBV7-9,TGTGCCAGCAGCATGGGACAGGGGGCGGATTCACCCCTCCACTTT,CASSMGQGADSPLHF
.,TRBJ1-3,.,TRBV11-2,TGTGCCAGCAGCACCGGACAAGTCTCTGGAAACACCATATATTTT,CASSTGQVSGNTIYF
.,TRBJ1-3,.,TRBV6-1,TGTGCCAGCAGTGCCCAACTTCGTTTACAGGGATTCACCATATATTTT,CASSAQLRLQGFTIYF
.,TRBJ1-1,TRBD1,TRBV28,TGTGCCAGCAGTTGGATTAACAGGGGGAATGAGATAAGGAACACTGAAGCTTTCTTT,CASSWINRGNEIRNTEAFF
.,TRBJ2-7,.,TRBV11-2,TGTGCATTGGGGCCTCCGCATTCCTACGAGCAGTACTTC,CALGPPHSYEQYF
.,TRBJ2-7,TRBD2,TRBV7-9,TGTGCCAGCAGCGCGGGACTAGCCTACGAGCAGTACTTC,CASSAGLAYEQYF
.,TRBJ2-7,TRBD2,TRBV4-3,TGCGCCAGCAGCCAAGACCCACTAGCGGGAGCATCCTACGAGCAGTACTTC,CASSQDPLAGASYEQYF
.,TRBJ1-1,TRBD1,TRBV5-8,TGTGCCAGCAGCGTAACCGGGACAGGGGGCCCTGAAGCTTTCTTT,CASSVTGTGGPEAFF
.,TRBJ2-6,TRBD1,TRBV9,TGTGCCAGCAGCGCGAGGGACAGGCCACCTGTCTCTGGGGCCAACGTCCTGACTTTC,CASSARDRPPVSGANVLTF
.,TRBJ2-3,TRBD2,TRBV7-2,TGTGCCAGCAGCTTGGGACTAGCGGGAGGGACACGCACAGATACGCAGTATTTT,CASSLGLAGGTRTDTQYF
few,TRBJ2-2,.,TRBV27,TGTGCCAGCAGTTTAGAACAGGCCACCGGGGAGCTGTTTTTT,CASSLEQATGELFF
.,TRBJ1-1,.,TRBV13,TGTGCCAGCAGCTTAAACCCAGCCCGAGGGACTGAAGCTTTCTTT,CASSLNPARGTEAFF
.,TRBJ1-1,.,TRBV29-1,TGCAGCGTTGGGTATTGGGGAGTTATGAACACTGAAGCTTTCTTT,CSVGYWGVMNTEAFF
.,TRBJ2-2,.,TRBV30,TGTGCCTGGACCGACACGTACACCGGGGAGCTGTTTTTT,CAWTDTYTGELFF
.,TRBJ2-1,.,TRBV7-3,TGTGCCAGCAGCCCTGGGGGGTACAATGAGCAGTTCTTC,CASSPGGYNEQFF
.,TRBJ2-3,TRBD1,TRBV11-3,TGTGCCAGCAGCTTAGGGACAGGTCCAGATACGCAGTATTTT,CASSLGTGPDTQYF
once,TRBJ1-5,TRBD1,TRBV10-3,TGTGCCATCGCACCGGGACAGGGGAACTTTAGCAATCAGCCCCAGCATTTT,CAIAPGQGNFSNQPQHF
.,TRBJ2-7,TRBD2,TRBV16,TGTGCCAGCAGCCAATGGGGGGGCTCCTACGAGCAGTACTTC,CASSQWGGSYEQYF
.,TRBJ1-5,.,TRBV19,TGTGCCAGCCGGGGGGTTTTAAATCAGCCCCAGCATTTT,CASRGVLNQPQHF
.,TRBJ1-1,.,TRBV30,TGTGCCTGGAGTTGGGCCAGGGCAGGGGTTACTGAAGCTTTCTTT,CAWSWARAGVTEAFF
.,TRBJ1-1,TRBD1,TRBV19,TGTGCCAGTAGTATTCCTGTTAGAATAACGCCCCTCTGGGACAGATCGAACACTGAAGCTTTCTTT,CASSIPVRITPLWDRSNTEAFF
.,TRBJ2-3,TRBD2,TRBV5-1,TGCGCCAGCAGCTCCAACCCGATGGGACTAGCCGCAGATACGCAGTATTTT,CASSSNPMGLAADTQYF
.,TRBJ1-2,TRBD1,TRBV5-1,TGCGCCAGCAGCCCTGGTGTCGGACAGGGACGCGTCGCCTATGGCTACACCTTC,CASSPGVGQGRVAYGYTF
.,TRBJ1-4,TRBD1,TRBV29-1,TGCAGCGTTGAACGAACAGGGGGTGAAAAACTGCTTTTT,CSVERTGGEKLLF
.,TRBJ2-7,TRBD1,TRBV7-2,TGTGCCAGCAGCTTACTGTCGGGACAGTCCTACGAGCAGTACTTC,CASSLLSGQSYEQYF
once,TRBJ2-7,.,TRBV29-1,TGCAGCGTTGAATTCTCGGGCTACGAGCAGTACTTC,CSVEFSGYEQYF
.,TRBJ1-6,.,TRBV5-1,TGCGCCAGCAGCCTGGACAGCCCTTGGGATTCACCCCTCCACTTT,CASSLDSPWDSPLHF
.,TRBJ1-2,TRBD1,TRBV7-6,TGTGCCAGCAGCTTAGCGACAGGGTATGGCTACACCTTC,CASSLATGYGYTF
.,TRBJ2-3,.,TRBV4-3,TGCGCCAGCAGCCCTAACCAGTGGGAGGCAAGACAGGGTGGATATACGCAGTATTTT,CASSPNQWEARQGGYTQYF
.,TRBJ1-3,.,TRBV30,TGTGCCTGGGACCTCGGTGTCTCTGGAAACACCATATATTTT,CAWDLGVSGNTIYF
.,TRBJ1-1,TRBD1,TRBV7-9,TGTGCCAGCAGCGCCGGGGACAGGGACAGCACTGAAGCTTTCTTT,CASSAGDRDSTEAFF
.,TRBJ2-7,TRBD2,TRBV28,TGTGCCAGCAGTTATGGACTAGCGGGAGGATCCGACGAGCAGTACTTC,CASSYGLAGGSDEQYF
once,TRBJ1-1,TRBD1,TRBV9,TGTGCCAGCAGCGGCCGCACAGGGGCGAAACCTGAAGCTTTCTTT,CASSGRTGAKPEAFF
.,TRBJ2-3,.,TRBV30,TGTGCCTGGAGTGTCTCGCGAGATACGCAGTATTTT,CAWSVSRDTQYF
once,TRBJ1-1,.,TRBV5-6,TGTGCCAGCAGCTGGCCGTCTTCCGGAGGAAAAGCTTTCTTT,CASSWPSSGGKAFF
.,TRBJ1-5,.,TRBV24-1,TGTGCCACCAGTGATCCGACGGATCCGGGTCAGCCCCAGCATTTT,CATSDPTDPGQPQHF